The 12 T cell receptor beta chains reported below all come from one sample, sequenced in a study of T cell responses to AZD1222 COVID-19 vaccine. TCRdb keeps only in-frame clones here, not all; method: immunoSEQ multiplex PCR. The table shows some 120,000 clones, with 91% occurring only once. This material consisted of peripheral blood, taken on day 0 of AZD1222 vaccination. The origin of the receptors is an adult in good health.

This chain uses TRBV30 with TRBJ2-3, with 9 bases fitting TRBD2. Germline V gene lookup returns CDR1 GTSNPN and CDR2 SVGIG (reference sequence). The CDR3 sequence is 14 residues long. The junction had 4 bases not matched to a gene; V was cut back by 4 bases and J by 2 bases. The CDR3 region is CAWMTSGITDTQYF. The CDR3 DNA reads as TGTGCCTGGATGACTAGCGGTATCACAGATACGCAGTATTTT.

The chain uses TRBV9 and TRBJ1-2; no clear D. V gave up 0 bases and J gave up 4 bases, with 16 bases separating them. The CDR3 extends over 16 amino acids. Germline values: CDR1 SGDLS, CDR2 YYNGEE. CDR3 region: CASSVAFMENGYGYTF. The CDR3 nucleotides read TGTGCCAGCAGCGTAGCTTTTATGGAGAACGGCTATGGCTACACCTTC.

This chain connects TRBV7-3 to TRBJ2-1; unclear D gene. This CDR3 comprises 13 residues. The V end was cut by 4 bases, the J end by 3 bases, with 7 bases between. Germline V CDR1 and CDR2: SGHTA, FQGTGA. The CDR3, as DNA: TGTGCCAGCAGCTCGGGCCGCTACAATGAGCAGTTCTTC. Its translation: CASSSGRYNEQFF.

This clone was seen only once. V and J are TRBV5-1 and TRBJ1-1, with TRBD1 as a possible D gene (5 bases). V lost 4 bases to trimming and J lost 1 base, with 17 bases between them. CDR1 SGHRS and CDR2 YFSETQ come from the germline V gene. There are 16 residues in the CDR3. The CDR3 spells CASSLRGGGGNTEAFF. CDR3 coding DNA: TGCGCCAGCAGCCTCCGGGGAGGTGGGGGGAACACTGAAGCTTTCTTT.

This chain links TRBV4-1 with TRBJ1-2; D is perhaps TRBD1 (6 bases). Germline V gene sequence: CDR1 MGHRA, CDR2 YSYEKL. Trimming left V 0 bases short and J 4 bases short, with 15 bases between. This CDR3 region has 16 residues. In DNA form, the CDR3 reads TGCGCCAGCAGCCAAGATGAGGGGGGACACGCCTATGGCTACACCTTC. Its translation is CASSQDEGGHAYGYTF.

J is TRBJ1-6 and V is TRBV28; D perhaps matches TRBD1 (5 bases). Germline assignment: CDR1 MDHEN and CDR2 SYDVKM. The CDR3 covers 16 residues. V dropped 1 base and J dropped 4 bases, with 11 bases sitting between them. Here the CDR3 DNA reads TGTGCCAGCAGTTTATTGGGGGAGGGTTATAATTCACCCCTCCACTTT. Translating it yields CASSLLGEGYNSPLHF.

The chain carries TRBV7-8 and TRBJ1-3; D is ambiguous. Trimming stripped 5 bases from V and 0 bases from J, with 14 bases between. Germline V CDR1 and CDR2: SGHVS, FQNEAQ. The CDR3 loop spans 16 amino acids. The CDR3, as DNA: TGTGCCAGCAGCCCCGTTAGGGCAGCCTCTGGAAACACCATATATTTT. This translates into CASSPVRAASGNTIYF.

V usage is TRBV4-2 and J usage is TRBJ1-6, with D unclear. Germline values: CDR1 LGHNA, CDR2 YNFKEQ. The CDR3 spans 15 residues. Trimming removed 0 bases from V and 5 bases from J, with 8 bases in between. This CDR3 is CASSQDRVDNSPLHF. The CDR3 DNA is TGTGCCAGCAGCCAAGATCGAGTAGATAATTCACCCCTCCACTTT.

The chain recombines TRBV5-1 with TRBJ2-3; 12 positions match TRBD2. V shed 4 bases, J shed 5 bases, and the junction held 8 bases outside the gene matches. The CDR3 consists of 16 residues. Germline assignment: CDR1 SGHRS and CDR2 YFSETQ. The CDR3 here is CASSPGELAGGDTQYF. The CDR3 DNA reads TGCGCCAGCAGCCCGGGCGAACTAGCGGGAGGAGATACGCAGTATTTT.

The rearrangement links TRBV10-1 to TRBJ2-2; D possibly corresponds to TRBD2 (6 bases). Germline loops: CDR1 WNHNN, CDR2 SYGVQD (reference sequence). The germline V and J ends were trimmed by 0 bases and 2 bases, with 10 bases remaining between them. This CDR3 comprises 16 residues. The CDR3 is CASSESDYLNTGELFF. DNA of the CDR3: TGCGCCAGCAGTGAGTCGGACTACCTCAACACCGGGGAGCTGTTTTTT.

This rearrangement joins TRBV5-1 to TRBJ2-3; D might be TRBD1 or TRBD2, each matching 5 bases. The germline V gene encodes CDR1 SGHRS and CDR2 YFSETQ. Trimming cost V 6 bases and J 2 bases, with 16 bases left between them. The length of the CDR3 is 15 residues. This CDR3 reads CASIPLPGLTDTQYF. The CDR3 DNA sequence: TGCGCCAGCATCCCACTACCGGGGCTCACAGATACGCAGTATTTT.

The V and J genes are TRBV2 and TRBJ2-1; TRBD2 agrees at 9 bases. J gave up 5 bases and V 3 bases, and 8 bases lay outside the gene matches. The CDR3 covers 16 residues. CDR1 SNHLY and CDR2 FYNNEI come from the germline V gene. CDR3 DNA: TGTGCCAGCAGTGACCCCGCGGGAGGGCCGGACAATGAGCAGTTCTTC. Its protein is CASSDPAGGPDNEQFF. Full variable domain (remainder filled in from reference TRBV2 and TRBJ2-1): EPEVTQTPSHQVTQMGQEVILRCVPISNHLYFYWYRQILGQKVEFLVSFYNNEISEKSEIFDDQFSVERPDGSNFTLKIRSTKLEDSAMYFCASSDPAGGPDNEQFFGPGTRLTVL.